This entry lists 13 T cell receptor beta chains sequenced from one sample in a study of cytomegalovirus exposure and HLA in healthy donors. The PCR used 60 Vbeta and 13 Jbeta primers. The repertoire was sequenced with immunoSEQ multiplex PCR; TCRdb's copy has only in-frame clones and lacks some. In the table there are some 130,000 clones, about 76% of which are singletons. The specimen sequenced was PBMCs. Receptors were obtained from a female donor in good health and CMV-seronegative.

The rearrangement joins TRBV5-6 to TRBJ1-6, with 7 nucleotides matching TRBD1. CDR3 length equals 15 residues. Losses at the gene ends were 3 bases for V and 3 bases for J; bases not matched to a gene: 3. Germline CDR1 reads SGHDT; CDR2 reads YYEEEE. CDR3 nucleotides: TGTGCCAGCAGCTCTGGGACAGTCTATAATTCACCCCTCCACTTT. Amino acids: CASSSGTVYNSPLHF.

This chain joins TRBV19 and TRBJ1-4, with 8 nucleotides matching TRBD1. Unmatched junction bases numbered 6, after V lost 3 bases and J lost 6 bases. The CDR3 extends over 15 amino acids. CDR1 LNHDA and CDR2 SQIVND come from the germline V gene (reference sequence). CDR3 coding DNA: TGTGCCAGTAGTATGACCCGGACAGGGTATGAAAAACTGTTTTTT. Protein sequence: CASSMTRTGYEKLFF.

As concerns this clone: Other nucleotide sequences in the sample specify the same CDR3. The rearrangement links TRBV7-2 to TRBJ2-7; D not resolved. The CDR3 is 13 residues long. Germline V CDR1 and CDR2: SGHTA, FQGNSA. The V gene lost 2 bases and the J gene lost 1 base, with 6 bases spanning the gap. CDR3 amino acids: CASSLRGSYEQYF. The CDR3 DNA reads TGTGCCAGCAGCTTACGAGGTTCCTACGAGCAGTACTTC.

The rearrangement uses TRBV7-8 and TRBJ2-1; TRBD2 is a possible D gene (5 bases). The CDR3 loop spans 18 amino acids. The V gene's germline CDR1 is SGHVS and CDR2 FQNEAQ. V gave up 0 bases and J gave up 0 bases, with 15 bases separating them. In DNA form, the CDR3 reads TGTGCCAGCAGCTTAGCAGGGTTGTGGGAGAGCTCCTACAATGAGCAGTTCTTC. It encodes CASSLAGLWESSYNEQFF.

The chain employs TRBV5-8 and TRBJ1-6, with 9 positions matching TRBD1. The length of the CDR3 is 16 residues. V trimming: 1 base; J trimming: 10 bases; junction bases outside the gene matches: 9. Germline V gene data show CDR1 as SGHTS and CDR2 as YDEGEE. The CDR3 bases are TGTGCCAGCAGCTTGTTCTCCGGGACAGGGTCCTCACCCCTCCACTTT. Encoded protein: CASSLFSGTGSSPLHF.

CDR3 nucleotide sequence: TGTGCCAGCAGCGTGCAGGGGACGGGGGAGCAGTACTTC. It yields the protein CASSVQGTGEQYF. The genes are TRBV9 and TRBJ2-7; TRBD1 might be the D (6 bases). Trimming shortened V by 2 bases and J by 7 bases, and 13 bases separated the two germline ends. Per germline, CDR1 SGDLS and CDR2 YYNGEE. The CDR3 has 13 residues.

The chain couples TRBV7-2 to TRBJ2-7, with unresolved D. Trimming shortened V by 1 base and J by 0 bases, and 10 bases separated the two germline ends. Germline V CDR1 and CDR2: SGHTA, FQGNSA. CDR3 length: 15 residues. The CDR3 reads CASSLDGGLSYEQYF. The CDR3, as DNA: TGTGCCAGCAGCTTAGATGGCGGTCTCTCCTACGAGCAGTACTTC.

The rearrangement joins TRBV5-6 to TRBJ1-3; D possibly corresponds to TRBD1 (5 bases). Per germline, CDR1 SGHDT and CDR2 YYEEEE. The ends were cut back, 2 bases at V and 1 base at J, with 10 bases in the middle. The CDR3 has 15 amino acids. CDR3 amino acids: CASSLWRGSGNTIYF. The CDR3 DNA reads TGTGCCAGCAGCTTATGGAGGGGATCTGGAAACACCATATATTTT.

This chain joins TRBV25-1 and TRBJ2-2; TRBD1 agrees at 7 bases. With 1 base clipped from V and 0 bases from J, the junction kept 5 bases outside the gene matches. Looked up from germline, CDR1 is MGHDK and CDR2 is SYGVNS. CDR3 size: 17 residues. CDR3 in amino acids: CASSELWQGANTGELFF. DNA of the CDR3: TGTGCCAGCAGTGAATTATGGCAGGGGGCGAACACCGGGGAGCTGTTTTTT.

This sequence joins TRBV30 and TRBJ1-1, with a tentative D call TRBD1 (6 bases). The V end was cut by 8 bases, the J end by 6 bases, with 16 bases between. Germline-derived CDR1 and CDR2 are GTSNPN and SVGIG (reference sequence). The CDR3 consists of 12 residues. CDR3 DNA sequence: TGTGCCCAGGACAGATCCGGGTCTGAAGCTTTCTTT. Its protein product is CAQDRSGSEAFF.

In its sample, this clone was seen a few times. The genes are TRBV2 and TRBJ1-2; possible D gene TRBD1, 6 bases. CDR1 is SNHLY, CDR2 FYNNEI, per germline. V gave up 5 bases and J gave up 1 base, with 8 bases separating them. This CDR3 is built from 13 residues. The CDR3 DNA reads TGTGCCAGCAGTAAGGACAGTAACTATGGCTACACCTTC. It translates to CASSKDSNYGYTF.

The V and J genes are TRBV4-3 and TRBJ2-5, with 12 bases aligning to TRBD2. J was trimmed by 4 bases and V by 4 bases; bases with no gene match: 10. The CDR3 spans 17 residues. Germline lookup yields CDR1 LGHNA and CDR2 YSLEER. CDR3 sequence reads: CASSLHWGLAGSETQYF. The CDR3 nucleotides read TGCGCCAGCAGCCTACACTGGGGACTAGCGGGTTCAGAGACCCAGTACTTC.

J is TRBJ1-2 and V is TRBV7-9, with TRBD1 as a possible D gene (6 bases). This CDR3 is built from 16 residues. Germline-derived CDR1 and CDR2 are SEHNR and FQNEAQ (reference sequence). V lost 5 bases and J lost 2, with 18 bases in between. This CDR3 reads CASSRGGGQRNYGYTF. The CDR3 DNA reads TGTGCCAGCAGCCGAGGCGGGGGCCAGAGGAACTATGGCTACACCTTC.